One and the same sample provided the 19 T cell receptor beta chains below, sequenced in a study of blood T cell repertoires in COVID-19. Data came from immunoSEQ multiplex PCR; TCRdb stores just in-frame clones and leaves some out. The sample has 60,000 to 80,000 clones; around 89% are singletons. The sequencing sample was made of peripheral blood. These receptors were obtained from a man in his 60s with acute or convalescent COVID-19.

Here the CDR3 DNA reads TGTGCCAGCAGCTTGGATGGGACAGACACCGGGGAGCTGTTTTTT. Amino acid sequence: CASSLDGTDTGELFF. The rearrangement links TRBV5-4 to TRBJ2-2; the match to TRBD1 covers 7 bases. With 0 bases clipped from V and 3 bases from J, the junction kept 2 bases outside the gene matches. The CDR3 has 15 residues. CDR1 SGHNT and CDR2 YYREEE come from the germline V gene (reference sequence).

V and J are TRBV12-3 or TRBV12-4 and TRBJ1-1, with TRBD1 as a possible D gene (5 bases). With 6 bases removed from V and 1 base from J, the gap between germline ends came to 9 bases. The CDR3 totals 13 residues. For the CDR3, the DNA is TGTGCCAGCAGAACGGACAAGAACACTGAAGCTTTCTTT. It is translated as CASRTDKNTEAFF.

This chain uses TRBV7-3 with TRBJ2-3; 7 bases agree with TRBD2. After removal of 2 bases from V and 1 base from J, the junction contained 6 bases not matched to a gene. Germline loops: CDR1 SGHTA, CDR2 FQGTGA. The CDR3 covers 16 residues. CDR3 in DNA: TGTGCCAGCAGCTTAGCGGGGACTACCGGCACAGATACGCAGTATTTT. Amino acids: CASSLAGTTGTDTQYF.

The CDR3 coding sequence is TGTGCCAGTAGTACCCAGGGGGCGATTTCTAGCACAGATACGCAGTATTTT. This gives the protein CASSTQGAISSTDTQYF. V is TRBV19 and J is TRBJ2-3, with 8 bases fitting TRBD1. The germline gives CDR1 LNHDA, CDR2 SQIVND (reference sequence). The CDR3 covers 17 residues. The J segment lost 0 bases and the V segment lost 4 bases, leaving 9 bases of the junction unmatched.

The J gene is TRBJ1-2, the V gene TRBV2; D possibly corresponds to TRBD1 (5 bases). Germline V gene lookup returns CDR1 SNHLY and CDR2 FYNNEI. This CDR3 has 12 residues. V lost 5 bases and J 4 bases, leaving 8 bases between the germline ends. The CDR3 loop is CASSFDSYGYTF. CDR3 nucleotides: TGTGCCAGCAGTTTCGACAGCTATGGCTACACCTTC.

This chain links TRBV29-1 with TRBJ1-2, with D perhaps TRBD1 (6 bases). Trimming shortened V by 2 bases and J by 4 bases, and 14 bases separated the two germline ends. From germline, CDR1 is SQVTM and CDR2 ANQGSEA. The CDR3 contains 14 residues. CDR3 DNA: TGCAGCGTTGAACTGGACAGCCGGGGCTATGGCTACACCTTC. Protein sequence: CSVELDSRGYGYTF.

This sequence joins TRBV2 and TRBJ2-1; 11 nucleotides align to TRBD1. Germline assignment: CDR1 SNHLY and CDR2 FYNNEI. V dropped 4 bases and J dropped 8; count of bases not matched to a gene: 4. The CDR3 is 14 residues long. The CDR3 DNA sequence: TGTGCCAGCAGTGCGGACAGGGGGCGGGATGAGCAGTTCTTC. Translated: CASSADRGRDEQFF.

The CDR3 DNA follows: TGTGCCATCAGCTCCGACAGGTCCGGAAACACCATATATTTT. Translation: CAISSDRSGNTIYF. This rearrangement joins TRBV10-3 to TRBJ1-3; TRBD1 might be the D (6 bases). V lost 6 bases and J 4 bases, leaving 13 bases between the germline ends. Looked up from germline, CDR1 is ENHRY and CDR2 is SYGVKD. The CDR3 length is 14 residues.

The rearrangement joins TRBV5-5 to TRBJ1-5; a weak D match, TRBD1 (5 bases). CDR3 length: 16 residues. The germline V gene has CDR1 SGHKS and CDR2 YYEKEE (reference sequence). The germline V and J ends were trimmed by 3 bases and 5 bases, with 18 bases remaining between them. CDR3 nucleotides: TGTGCCAGCAGCTACGGGACTCCCGGCACCCATCAGCCCCAGCATTTT. This codes for CASSYGTPGTHQPQHF. Filled out from reference TRBV5-5 and TRBJ1-5, the complete variable domain reads DAGVTQSPTHLIKTRGQQVTLRCSPISGHKSVSWYQQVLGQGPQFIFQYYEKEERGRGNFPDRFSARQFPNYSSELNVNALLLGDSALYLCASSYGTPGTHQPQHFGDGTRLSIL.

This clone was recorded only once. This chain connects TRBV6-5 to TRBJ2-7, with a possible D match to TRBD2 (5 bases). The CDR3 spans 13 residues. The V gene's germline CDR1 is MNHEY and CDR2 SVGAGI. Trimming pared 5 bases from V and 12 bases from J, leaving 20 bases between. CDR3 region: CASSQSGIPALYF. For the CDR3, the DNA is TGTGCCAGCAGTCAGTCCGGGATTCCGGCCTTGTACTTC.

The rearrangement uses TRBV7-3 and TRBJ2-3; a possible D gene is TRBD1 (5 bases). The CDR3 has 16 residues. The V end lost 2 bases, the J end lost 4 bases, and 16 bases lay between the germline ends. Germline lookup yields CDR1 SGHTA and CDR2 FQGTGA. CDR3 protein: CASSLQGSKGADTQYF. The CDR3 DNA is TGTGCCAGCAGCTTACAGGGCTCCAAGGGCGCAGATACGCAGTATTTT.

This sequence joins TRBV6-5 and TRBJ2-2; 7 bases align to TRBD1. The germline CDR1 and CDR2 sequences are MNHEY and SVGAGI. J gave up 4 bases and V 5 bases, and 7 bases lay outside the gene matches. The CDR3 is made up of 15 amino acids. In DNA form, the CDR3 reads TGTGCCAGCAGTAGACAGGGAAGGGCCACCGGGGAGCTGTTTTTT. It yields the protein CASSRQGRATGELFF.

Concerning this clone: The same CDR3 also results from other DNA sequences found in this sample. This rearrangement joins TRBV5-6 to TRBJ2-7, with D maybe TRBD2 (6 bases). This CDR3 is built from 13 residues. Germline CDR1 reads SGHDT; CDR2 reads YYEEEE. V was shortened by 4 bases and J by 2 bases, with 10 bases between the two germline ends. The CDR3 sequence is CASSLKRAYEQYF. DNA for the CDR3: TGTGCCAGCAGCCTTAAGCGGGCCTACGAGCAGTACTTC.

This clone has only one observation. V and J are TRBV5-1 and TRBJ2-5; 9 bases fit TRBD1. Unmatched junction bases numbered 20, after V lost 4 bases and J lost 1 base. The CDR3 loop spans 20 amino acids. Germline V lookup: CDR1 SGHRS, CDR2 YFSETQ. This CDR3 reads CASSPAPGQGRRTSQETQYF. CDR3 sequence (DNA): TGCGCCAGCAGCCCAGCTCCGGGACAGGGTCGACGCACCTCCCAAGAGACCCAGTACTTC.

The chain is built from TRBV24-1 and TRBJ1-5; possibly TRBD1 for D (5 bases). The CDR3 is made up of 14 amino acids. CDR1 and CDR2 from the germline V gene are KGHDR and SFDVKD. V lost 5 bases and J lost 0, with 7 bases in between. Here the CDR3 DNA reads TGTGCCACCAGTGGGGGCACTAGCAATCAGCCCCAGCATTTT. Amino acids: CATSGGTSNQPQHF.

The chain links TRBV6-5 to TRBJ1-5; D remains unclear. Germline V CDR1 and CDR2: MNHEY, SVGAGI. The V and J ends lost 7 bases and 2 bases respectively, with 12 bases between them. This CDR3 has 14 residues. In DNA form, the CDR3 reads TGTGCCAGCATTACTAGGATGGGCAATCAGCCCCAGCATTTT. Translated, it gives CASITRMGNQPQHF.

The rearrangement uses TRBV18 and TRBJ1-1; TRBD1 agrees at 7 bases. Losses at the gene ends were 3 bases for V and 0 bases for J; bases not matched to a gene: 1. The CDR3 runs 14 residues. Germline V CDR1 and CDR2: KGHSH, LQKENI. The CDR3 DNA is TGTGCCAGCTCACCGGGACAGCTGAACACTGAAGCTTTCTTT. This encodes CASSPGQLNTEAFF.

This clone was counted between two and nine times. The rearrangement links TRBV5-1 to TRBJ1-1; weak D call: TRBD1 (6 bases). Germline values: CDR1 SGHRS, CDR2 YFSETQ. The CDR3 has 17 residues. Between the trimmed V and J ends, which lost 0 bases and 4 bases, there was a span of 19 bases. DNA of the CDR3: TGCGCCAGCAGCTTGGCCTTGACAGGCAGTAGTTTCACTGAAGCTTTCTTT. It is translated as CASSLALTGSSFTEAFF.

The chain combines TRBV2 with TRBJ2-3; 14 bases fit TRBD2. Germline trimming cut 6 bases from V and 2 bases from J; bases unmatched to any gene: 10. The CDR3 totals 18 residues. Per the germline V gene, CDR1 is SNHLY and CDR2 is FYNNEI. This chain's CDR3 is CASRRAGTSGRVTDTQYF. The CDR3 nucleotides are TGTGCCAGCAGACGAGCGGGGACTAGCGGGAGAGTCACAGATACGCAGTATTTT.